These 15 T cell receptor beta chains were all obtained from the same sample, sequenced in a study of beta chain features in type 1 diabetes. As every portion of the isolated RNA was reverse transcribed, the sequencing read expressed TCRB transcripts. Produced via immunoSEQ multiplex PCR; TCRdb's table is partial and in-frame only. The sample has about 350,000 clones; roughly a fifth are singletons. The sequencing input was naive CD4+ T cells from blood. The receptor set was obtained from a woman under 30 in good health.

This rearrangement joins TRBV6-1 to TRBJ2-4; maybe TRBD1 (6 bases). This CDR3 is 13 amino acids long. In germline, CDR1 is MNHNS, CDR2 SASEGT. V lost 4 bases, J lost 9 bases, and 13 bases lay in between. For the CDR3, the DNA is TGTGCCAGCAGTGCAAACAGGGAAGGCATTCAGTACTTC. Its protein is CASSANREGIQYF.

This clone was detected only a few times. For the CDR3, the DNA is TGTGCCAGCTCACCCCGGGACAGGGGCAATGAGCAGTTCTTC. Translating it yields CASSPRDRGNEQFF. This chain connects TRBV18 to TRBJ2-1, with 10 bases matching TRBD1. Germline assignment: CDR1 KGHSH and CDR2 LQKENI. With V trimmed by 3 bases and J by 6 bases, 2 bases remained unmatched. This CDR3 region has 14 residues.

This clone was seen more than once but under ten times. The gene calls are TRBV30 and TRBJ2-7, with D perhaps matching TRBD1 (6 bases). V gave up 0 bases and J gave up 2 bases, with 17 bases separating them. This CDR3 region has 16 residues. Germline CDR1 GTSNPN, CDR2 SVGIG (reference sequence). The CDR3 nucleotides are TGTGCCTGGAGTGTACGGAGCGGCAGGGGAACCTACGAGCAGTACTTC. Amino acids: CAWSVRSGRGTYEQYF.

This clone was found a few times. The V gene is TRBV6-5, the J gene TRBJ2-7; 8 nucleotides line up with TRBD1. V shed 5 bases and J 6 bases; nucleotides not matched to a gene: 9. Germline CDR1 and CDR2: MNHEY and SVGAGI. CDR3 length: 14 amino acids. DNA of the CDR3: TGTGCCAGCAGTGCCCCGGACAGGGTGACCGAGCAGTACTTC. It yields the protein CASSAPDRVTEQYF.

The chain carries TRBV5-1 and TRBJ1-2; possibly TRBD1 for D (6 bases). The CDR3 covers 12 residues. V gave up 6 bases and J gave up 2 bases, with 8 bases separating them. Per the germline V gene, CDR1 is SGHRS and CDR2 is YFSETQ. DNA of the CDR3: TGCGCCAGCACCGGACAGAACTATGGCTACACCTTC. Its translation: CASTGQNYGYTF.

This clone was recorded a few times. The CDR3 sequence is CASSRPGTGDYEQYF. CDR3 DNA: TGCGCCAGCAGCCGACCCGGGACAGGAGACTACGAGCAGTACTTC. The chain has TRBV4-1 and TRBJ2-7; 8 nucleotides agree with TRBD1. V trimming: 4 bases; J trimming: 3 bases; junction bases outside the gene matches: 8. This CDR3 is built from 15 residues. Germline CDR1 and CDR2: MGHRA and YSYEKL.

This clone came up a few times. The chain joins TRBV4-1 to TRBJ2-7; 7 bases agree with TRBD1. V dropped 4 bases and J dropped 2; count of bases not matched to a gene: 11. The CDR3 spans 16 residues. Germline CDR1 and CDR2: MGHRA and YSYEKL. The CDR3 DNA is TGCGCCAGCAGCCGACAGACAGGGATTGGTGCCTACGAGCAGTACTTC. This gives the protein CASSRQTGIGAYEQYF.

This clone was counted a few times. V gene TRBV14 combines with J gene TRBJ1-1; 7 nucleotides line up with TRBD1. Germline CDR1 and CDR2: SGHDN and FVKESK. The CDR3 extends over 16 amino acids. The V and J ends lost 2 bases and 4 bases, in that order; junction bases with no gene match: 10. CDR3 DNA sequence: TGTGCCAGCAGCCAACGGACAGGTATTGGAGGCACTGAAGCTTTCTTT. This codes for CASSQRTGIGGTEAFF.

The chain employs TRBV9 and TRBJ2-5, with 10 bases identical to TRBD2. CDR3 size: 17 residues. Germline V CDR1 and CDR2: SGDLS, YYNGEE. Trimming at V came to 0 bases and at J to 1 base, leaving 6 bases not matched to a gene. The CDR3 loop is CASSVASGGAAQETQYF. CDR3 coding DNA: TGTGCCAGCAGCGTAGCAAGCGGGGGGGCCGCCCAAGAGACCCAGTACTTC.

The chain is built from TRBV6-6 and TRBJ1-6, with D possibly being TRBD1 (5 bases). Germline V gene data show CDR1 as MNHNY and CDR2 as SVGAGI (reference sequence). With 2 bases removed from V and 6 bases from J, the gap between germline ends came to 8 bases. The CDR3 totals 14 residues. CDR3 sequence: CASSYRQGNSPLHF. CDR3 DNA sequence: TGTGCCAGCAGTTACCGGCAGGGTAATTCACCCCTCCACTTT.

This clone came up a few times. The chain couples TRBV9 to TRBJ2-5; a weak D match, TRBD2 (5 bases). This CDR3 has 18 residues. Trimming removed 0 bases at V and 5 bases at J, with 23 bases between. Germline assignment: CDR1 SGDLS and CDR2 YYNGEE. CDR3 sequence: CASSVGVEGGLGGETQYF. The CDR3 coding sequence is TGTGCCAGCAGCGTAGGTGTCGAGGGCGGTCTCGGCGGGGAGACCCAGTACTTC.

The rearrangement links TRBV9 to TRBJ2-1, with 9 positions matching TRBD2. This CDR3 comprises 16 residues. V gave up 0 bases and J gave up 6 bases; unmatched junction bases: 7. Germline assignment: CDR1 SGDLS and CDR2 YYNGEE. CDR3 nucleotide sequence: TGTGCCAGCAGCGTAGGAAAGGGACTAGCCTTCAATGAGCAGTTCTTC. Its protein product is CASSVGKGLAFNEQFF.

The CDR3 sequence: CASSQAIDGEQFF. The CDR3 nucleotides are TGTGCCAGCAGTCAAGCGATTGACGGAGAGCAGTTCTTC. This chain joins TRBV6-5 and TRBJ2-1, with D uncertain. Trimming removed 5 bases at V and 10 bases at J, with 15 bases between. Germline values: CDR1 MNHEY, CDR2 SVGAGI. CDR3 length: 13 amino acids.

CDR3 sequence reads: CSARDSLYEQYF. The CDR3 DNA is TGCAGCGCCAGGGACAGTCTCTACGAGCAGTACTTC. The chain couples TRBV29-1 to TRBJ2-7; 7 bases fit TRBD1. The trim removed 7 bases at V and 3 bases at J, leaving 6 bases unmatched. This CDR3 is 12 amino acids long. Germline V gives CDR1 SQVTM, CDR2 ANQGSEA.

This clone was seen only a few times. The rearrangement uses TRBV11-2 and TRBJ2-2; a possible D gene is TRBD2 (7 bases). Trimming pared 1 base from V and 1 base from J, leaving 13 bases between. The germline V gene encodes CDR1 SGHAT and CDR2 FQNNGV. This CDR3 region has 17 residues. Here the CDR3 DNA reads TGTGCCAGCAGCTTAGCTCGGGGGGCACGGAACACCGGGGAGCTGTTTTTT. It translates to CASSLARGARNTGELFF.